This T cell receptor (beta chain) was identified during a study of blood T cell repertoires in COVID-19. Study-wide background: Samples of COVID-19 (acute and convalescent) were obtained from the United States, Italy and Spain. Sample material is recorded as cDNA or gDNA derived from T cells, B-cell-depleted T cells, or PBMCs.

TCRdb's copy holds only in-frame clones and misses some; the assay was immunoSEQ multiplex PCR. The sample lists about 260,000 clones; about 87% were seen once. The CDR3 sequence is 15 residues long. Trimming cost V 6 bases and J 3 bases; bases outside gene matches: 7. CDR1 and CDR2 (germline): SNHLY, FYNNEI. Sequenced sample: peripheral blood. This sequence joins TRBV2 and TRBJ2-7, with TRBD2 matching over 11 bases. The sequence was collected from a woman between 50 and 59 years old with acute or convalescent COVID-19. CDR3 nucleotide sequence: TGTGCCAGCAGGGCGACTAGCGGGAAAAGCTACGAGCAGTACTTC. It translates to CASRATSGKSYEQYF.